This T cell receptor beta chain derives from a study of blood T cell repertoires in COVID-19. Study-level background: Researchers got acute and convalescent COVID-19 samples from the United States, Italy and Spain. T cells, B-cell-depleted T cells, or PBMCs supplied cDNA or gDNA.

Original processing notes: How many nucleated cells were present was estimated from reference gene primer amplification. Sequenced by immunoSEQ multiplex PCR; TCRdb stores in-frame clones only, minus some. V, J and clone size were drawn from that table, and D and trimming were deduced from the DNA. The sample includes 30,000 to 40,000 clones, approximately 93% of them seen just once. The CDR3 totals 15 residues. The germline CDR1 and CDR2 sequences are MNHEY and SMNVEV (reference sequence). V trimming: 3 bases; J trimming: 2 bases; junction bases outside the gene matches: 6. The receptor was isolated from a male donor with active COVID-19. The sample comprised peripheral blood. The V and J genes are TRBV27 and TRBJ2-7; the match to TRBD1 covers 8 bases. The CDR3 loop is CASSFDRGATYEQYF. The CDR3 DNA follows: TGTGCCAGCAGTTTCGACAGGGGTGCGACCTACGAGCAGTACTTC.